These 30 T cell receptor beta chains were all obtained from the same sample, sequenced in a study of cytomegalovirus exposure and HLA in healthy donors. Amplification used 60 Vbeta primers and 13 Jbeta primers. The assay was immunoSEQ multiplex PCR, and TCRdb's table has in-frame clones only and misses some. The sample contains 83,000 or so clones, 81% of which appear only once. The specimen sequenced was PBMCs. All receptors derive from a woman aged 25 to 39 in good health and CMV-seronegative.

The chain combines TRBV28 with TRBJ2-7; D is possibly TRBD1 (6 bases). This CDR3 comprises 12 residues. The germline gives CDR1 MDHEN, CDR2 SYDVKM. V was trimmed by 3 bases and J by 6 bases, leaving 9 bases between them. CDR3 sequence: CASSLNRAEQYF. CDR3 bases: TGTGCCAGCAGTTTGAACAGGGCCGAGCAGTACTTC.

This clone showed up just a few times. Other DNA sequences within the sample encode an identical CDR3. This chain links TRBV5-1 with TRBJ2-7; D possibly corresponds to TRBD2 (6 bases). This CDR3 has 13 residues. Germline CDR1 is SGHRS and CDR2 is YFSETQ. Deletions cut 0 bases from V and 4 bases from J, with 8 bases between. CDR3 protein: CASSLERAYEQYF. The CDR3, as DNA: TGCGCCAGCAGCTTGGAGCGGGCGTACGAGCAGTACTTC.

The chain links TRBV11-2 to TRBJ2-1, with 7 bases identical to TRBD2. CDR1 and CDR2 from the germline V gene are SGHAT and FQNNGV. CDR3 size: 16 residues. The junction had 7 bases not matched to a gene; V was cut back by 5 bases and J by 0 bases. CDR3 nucleotides: TGTGCCAGCAGCCCAATAGCGGGTGTCTCCTACAATGAGCAGTTCTTC. It encodes CASSPIAGVSYNEQFF. The whole variable domain, remainder taken from reference TRBV11-2 and TRBJ2-1, is EAGVAQSPRYKIIEKRQSVAFWCNPISGHATLYWYQQILGQGPKLLIQFQNNGVVDDSQLPKDRFSAERLKGVDSTLKIQPAKLEDSAVYLCASSPIAGVSYNEQFFGPGTRLTVL.

The gene calls are TRBV30 and TRBJ1-2; D possibly corresponds to TRBD1 (6 bases). Trimming cost V 1 base and J 8 bases, with 11 bases left between them. The CDR3 is 12 amino acids. CDR1 is GTSNPN, CDR2 SVGIG, per germline (reference sequence). DNA for the CDR3: TGTGCCTGGAGTGACAGGGAGAGGGGCTACACCTTC. It translates to CAWSDRERGYTF.

The V call is TRBV11-2, the J call TRBJ2-1; D perhaps matches TRBD2 (6 bases). Trimming left V 1 base short and J 3 bases short, with 7 bases between. The germline gives CDR1 SGHAT, CDR2 FQNNGV. The CDR3 totals 14 residues. The CDR3 DNA reads TGTGCCAGCAGCTTAGCGGGAGTCTACAATGAGCAGTTCTTC. This sequence encodes CASSLAGVYNEQFF.

This chain links TRBV7-9 with TRBJ2-5; D gene ambiguous. Germline loops: CDR1 SEHNR, CDR2 FQNEAQ (reference sequence). The CDR3 loop spans 14 amino acids. The V and J ends lost 0 bases and 2 bases respectively, with 7 bases between them. CDR3 coding DNA: TGTGCCAGCAGCTTAGCAGCCCATCAAGAGACCCAGTACTTC. It is translated as CASSLAAHQETQYF. The full variable domain, rest sourced from reference TRBV7-9 and TRBJ2-5, is DTGVSQNPRHKITKRGQNVTFRCDPISEHNRLYWYRQTLGQGPEFLTYFQNEAQLEKSRLLSDRFSAERPKGSFSTLEIQRTEQGDSAMYLCASSLAAHQETQYFGPGTRLLVL.

The table lists this clone with a count of one. An end of the junction does not agree with germline; a read error may underlie this. The chain has TRBV7-7 and TRBJ2-1, with 10 bases lining up with TRBD2. This CDR3 contains 17 residues. Per the germline V gene, CDR1 is SSHAT and CDR2 is FNYEAQ (reference sequence). The CDR3 is CASSLGLPGTSENEQFF. DNA of the CDR3: TGTGCTAGCAGCTTAGGGCTTCCGGGGACTAGCGAAAATGAGCAGTTCTTC.

This clone turned up a few times. The CDR3: CASSQDRVAETQYF. In DNA, the CDR3 is TGCGCCAGCAGCCAAGACAGGGTTGCAGAGACCCAGTACTTC. This sequence joins TRBV4-1 and TRBJ2-5; D perhaps matches TRBD1 (5 bases). Between the trimmed V and J ends, which lost 0 bases and 4 bases, there was a span of 9 bases. Germline CDR1 reads MGHRA; CDR2 reads YSYEKL. This CDR3 has 14 amino acids.

The chain combines TRBV5-6 with TRBJ2-7, with TRBD2 matching 7 bases. V dropped 4 bases and J dropped 0; count of bases not matched to a gene: 7. Per germline, CDR1 SGHDT and CDR2 YYEEEE. This CDR3 contains 15 residues. This chain's CDR3 is CASSLGRTSSYEQYF. The CDR3 DNA is TGTGCCAGCAGCCTAGGACGGACTAGCTCCTACGAGCAGTACTTC.

This clone was recorded only once. This chain joins TRBV28 and TRBJ2-7; tentative D call: TRBD2 (7 bases). The CDR3 sequence is 17 residues long. Germline V lookup: CDR1 MDHEN, CDR2 SYDVKM. Trimming shortened V by 5 bases and J by 0 bases, and 20 bases separated the two germline ends. CDR3 amino acids: CASSPPTWEGDSYEQYF. In DNA form, the CDR3 reads TGTGCCAGCAGTCCCCCAACGTGGGAGGGGGACTCCTACGAGCAGTACTTC.

The V and J genes are TRBV18 and TRBJ1-2; D gene unclear. This CDR3 comprises 17 residues. Trimming took 4 bases from V and 4 from J, leaving 22 bases between them. Germline loops: CDR1 KGHSH, CDR2 LQKENI. CDR3 residues: CASSQRQDTYRGYGYTF. In DNA form, the CDR3 reads TGTGCCAGCTCACAACGACAAGATACCTACCGGGGCTATGGCTACACCTTC.

This chain joins TRBV29-1 and TRBJ2-3; TRBD2 aligns across 7 bases. This CDR3 region has 13 residues. The V segment lost 6 bases and the J segment 5 bases; nucleotides outside the gene matches: 8. Per the germline V gene, CDR1 is SQVTM and CDR2 is ANQGSEA. Written as DNA, the CDR3 is TGCAGCGTAGCGGGAAGGCTGGGAGATACGCAGTATTTT. Protein: CSVAGRLGDTQYF.

The chain employs TRBV5-1 and TRBJ1-1; no clear D gene. The CDR3 extends over 13 amino acids. Germline V CDR1 and CDR2: SGHRS, YFSETQ. The V end lost 2 bases, the J end lost 4 bases, and 9 bases lay between the germline ends. CDR3 amino acids: CASSFEGFTEAFF. The CDR3 DNA reads as TGCGCCAGCAGCTTCGAGGGATTCACTGAAGCTTTCTTT. Combining the CDR3 with reference TRBV5-1 and TRBJ1-1 gives the whole variable domain KAGVTQTPRYLIKTRGQQVTLSCSPISGHRSVSWYQQTPGQGLQFLFEYFSETQRNKGNFPGRFSGRQFSNSRSEMNVSTLELGDSALYLCASSFEGFTEAFFGQGTRLTVV.

The rearrangement joins TRBV6-1 to TRBJ2-1; possible D gene TRBD1, 7 bases. The CDR3 is 13 amino acids. The V end was cut by 10 bases, the J end by 8 bases, with 18 bases between. Germline V lookup: CDR1 MNHNS, CDR2 SASEGT. The CDR3 sequence is CAIRQGGLYEQFF. In DNA, the CDR3 is TGTGCCATTAGACAGGGCGGACTATATGAGCAGTTCTTC.

The chain uses TRBV21-1 and TRBJ2-5; the DNA was not used to check the table's D call, TRBD2. TRBV21-1 counts as a pseudogene. CDR3 length: 15 residues. CDR3 residues: CASSKLAGGQETQYF. The DNA of the CDR3 is TGTGCCAGCAGCAAACTCGCGGGAGGGCAAGAGACCCAGTACTTC.

The V gene is TRBV2, the J gene TRBJ2-7; the D gene is possibly TRBD2 (6 bases). The germline V gene encodes CDR1 SNHLY and CDR2 FYNNEI. CDR3 length: 14 amino acids. V was cut by 4 bases and J by 2 bases, with 12 bases left in between. CDR3 region: CASSVAGTPYEQYF. Written as DNA, the CDR3 is TGTGCCAGCAGTGTGGCGGGAACCCCCTACGAGCAGTACTTC. Variable domain in full (rest from reference TRBV2 and TRBJ2-7): EPEVTQTPSHQVTQMGQEVILRCVPISNHLYFYWYRQILGQKVEFLVSFYNNEISEKSEIFDDQFSVERPDGSNFTLKIRSTKLEDSAMYFCASSVAGTPYEQYFGPGTRLTVT.

The chain links TRBV29-1 to TRBJ1-6; 8 bases map to TRBD1. The CDR3 sequence is 13 residues long. CDR1 SQVTM and CDR2 ANQGSEA come from the germline V gene. Written as DNA, the CDR3 is TGCAGTGCCGGGACAGGATTGAATTCACCCCTCCACTTT. Translating gives CSAGTGLNSPLHF.

V and J are TRBV29-1 and TRBJ2-5; D might be TRBD2 (7 bases). Germline CDR1 SQVTM, CDR2 ANQGSEA. Trimming left V 4 bases short and J 11 bases short, with 23 bases between. The CDR3 length is 14 residues. The CDR3 sequence: CSVVGGGAVWEQYF. The DNA of the CDR3 is TGCAGCGTTGTGGGTGGGGGGGCTGTATGGGAGCAGTACTTC.

Here the CDR3 reads CASSPLGGTYEQYF. CDR3 bases: TGTGCCAGCTCACCACTAGGGGGTACCTACGAGCAGTACTTC. This chain connects TRBV18 to TRBJ2-7; D possibly corresponds to TRBD1 (6 bases). The CDR3 spans 14 residues. The germline V and J ends were trimmed by 1 base and 2 bases, with 9 bases remaining between them. CDR1 and CDR2 from the germline V gene are KGHSH and LQKENI.

The chain uses TRBV9 and TRBJ2-1; TRBD2 might be the D (5 bases). This CDR3 has 16 amino acids. Germline CDR1 and CDR2: SGDLS and YYNGEE. V shed 0 bases and J shed 3 bases, with 13 bases lying between them. The CDR3 DNA reads as TGTGCCAGCAGCGTAGCTGAGGGAGTAGGCTACAATGAGCAGTTCTTC. Translating gives CASSVAEGVGYNEQFF.

This clone was counted between two and nine times. CDR3 sequence reads: CASSFYRGYNEQFF. CDR3 coding DNA: TGTGCCAGCAGCTTTTATCGCGGCTACAATGAGCAGTTCTTC. This chain uses TRBV5-6 with TRBJ2-1; D gene unclear. Germline CDR1 SGHDT, CDR2 YYEEEE. The V and J ends lost 2 bases and 3 bases respectively, with 9 bases between them. The CDR3 is 14 residues long.

The chain combines TRBV5-4 with TRBJ2-7, with a tentative D call TRBD1 (6 bases). The CDR3 extends over 15 amino acids. The germline CDR1 and CDR2 sequences are SGHNT and YYREEE (reference sequence). Trimming took 0 bases from V and 4 from J, leaving 14 bases between them. CDR3 amino acids: CASSLGTVAVYEQYF. The CDR3 DNA reads as TGTGCCAGCAGCTTGGGGACAGTCGCAGTTTACGAGCAGTACTTC.

This chain joins TRBV4-1 and TRBJ2-1; 12 nucleotides agree with TRBD1. V shed 7 bases and J 8 bases; nucleotides not matched to a gene: 12. The CDR3 is 16 amino acids. CDR1 is MGHRA, CDR2 YSYEKL, per germline. The CDR3 sequence: CASTRLSGTGGDEQFF. The CDR3 DNA reads as TGCGCCAGCACTCGACTAAGTGGGACAGGGGGCGATGAGCAGTTCTTC.

As to this clone: At one end the junction does not follow the germline gene, possibly because of a read error. The chain combines TRBV7-9 with TRBJ2-1; possible D gene TRBD1, 6 bases. Per germline, CDR1 SEHNR and CDR2 FQNEAQ (reference sequence). The CDR3 consists of 11 residues. The CDR3 reads CSSRGTGEQFF. The CDR3 bases are TGTTCCAGCAGGGGAACAGGGGAGCAGTTCTTC.

This chain links TRBV9 with TRBJ2-1; 9 bases are a match to TRBD2. In germline, CDR1 is SGDLS, CDR2 YYNGEE. The CDR3 spans 17 residues. The J segment lost 8 bases and the V segment lost 1 base, leaving 13 bases of the junction unmatched. In DNA, the CDR3 is TGTGCCAGCAGCGTAACCCCCGGGACTAGCAGGGGGGATGAGCAGTTCTTC. It encodes CASSVTPGTSRGDEQFF. The full variable domain, completed using reference TRBV9 and TRBJ2-1, is DSGVTQTPKHLITATGQRVTLRCSPRSGDLSVYWYQQSLDQGLQFLIQYYNGEERAKGNILERFSAQQFPDLHSELNLSSLELGDSALYFCASSVTPGTSRGDEQFFGPGTRLTVL.

V usage is TRBV11-1 and J usage is TRBJ2-5; 8 nucleotides line up with TRBD1. The CDR3 runs to 15 residues. The germline V gene encodes CDR1 SGHAT and CDR2 FQDESV (reference sequence). Trimming took 4 bases from V and 3 from J; bases not matched to a gene: 7. The CDR3 DNA sequence: TGTGCCAGCAGCTCCCGGGACAGGACAAAAGAGACCCAGTACTTC. It yields the protein CASSSRDRTKETQYF. Looking up the rest from reference TRBV11-1 and TRBJ2-5 gives the full variable domain: EAEVAQSPRYKITEKSQAVAFWCDPISGHATLYWYRQILGQGPELLVQFQDESVVDDSQLPKDRFSAERLKGVDSTLKIQPAELGDSAMYLCASSSRDRTKETQYFGPGTRLLVL.

In its sample, this clone was seen a few times. The chain joins TRBV7-9 to TRBJ2-3, with D perhaps TRBD2 (5 bases). This CDR3 comprises 14 residues. Germline CDR1 and CDR2: SEHNR and FQNEAQ (reference sequence). The ends were cut back, 2 bases at V and 3 bases at J, with 9 bases in the middle. Here the CDR3 reads CASSLNAGTDTQYF. The CDR3 region has the DNA TGTGCCAGCAGCTTAAACGCGGGTACAGATACGCAGTATTTT.

This clone was seen only once. The V gene is TRBV19, the J gene TRBJ2-5; 9 bases match TRBD2. Germline V lookup: CDR1 LNHDA, CDR2 SQIVND (reference sequence). This CDR3 spans 15 amino acids. J was trimmed by 5 bases and V by 1 base; bases with no gene match: 5. The CDR3 sequence is CASSIASGESETQYF. CDR3 coding DNA: TGTGCCAGTAGTATAGCTAGCGGGGAGTCGGAGACCCAGTACTTC.

V usage is TRBV5-1 and J usage is TRBJ2-5; a weak D match, TRBD1 (5 bases). From germline, CDR1 is SGHRS and CDR2 YFSETQ. The CDR3 totals 14 residues. Trimming took off 0 bases at V and 5 bases at J, with 11 bases between the two ends. CDR3 in amino acids: CASSLDPGLETQYF. CDR3 sequence (DNA): TGCGCCAGCAGCTTGGATCCAGGGCTCGAGACCCAGTACTTC.

The chain employs TRBV5-1 and TRBJ2-1; the match to TRBD1 covers 11 bases. The germline V gene encodes CDR1 SGHRS and CDR2 YFSETQ. CDR3 length equals 14 residues. J lost 5 bases, V lost 4 bases, and 2 bases had no gene match. The CDR3 sequence is CASSRGQGDNEQFF. The CDR3, as DNA: TGCGCCAGCAGCCGGGGACAGGGGGACAATGAGCAGTTCTTC. The entire variable domain, with the rest obtained from reference TRBV5-1 and TRBJ2-1, is as follows: KAGVTQTPRYLIKTRGQQVTLSCSPISGHRSVSWYQQTPGQGLQFLFEYFSETQRNKGNFPGRFSGRQFSNSRSEMNVSTLELGDSALYLCASSRGQGDNEQFFGPGTRLTVL.